This TCR beta chain was captured by sequencing in a study of blood T cell repertoires in COVID-19. Background on the study: In each case, the material was cDNA or gDNA derived from T cells, B-cell-depleted T cells, or PBMCs.

Original handling: Reference gene primers were amplified, and this amplification served to estimate nucleated cell counts. Data came from immunoSEQ multiplex PCR; TCRdb stores just in-frame clones and leaves some out. V, J and clone size derive from that table, while D and trimming were established from the DNA sequence. Of about 69,000 clones listed, under 90% were seen once; the top ten hold approximately 12%. V lost 4 bases to trimming and J lost 7 bases, with 17 bases between them. The CDR3 sequence is 16 residues long. Germline assignment: CDR1 MNHNY and CDR2 SVGAGI (reference sequence). The clonotype comes from a man in his fifties or sixties with COVID-19, enrolled during active disease. The sequenced material came from peripheral blood. The genes are TRBV6-6 and TRBJ1-6; D possibly corresponds to TRBD1 (6 bases). The CDR3 DNA sequence: TGTGCCAGCAGTTCCGGACAGTCCCGCGAAAATTCACCCCTCCACTTT. Translation: CASSSGQSRENSPLHF.